The 19 T cell receptor beta chains presented below share a single source sample, sequenced in a study of T cell responses to AZD1222 COVID-19 vaccine. TCRdb's copy holds only in-frame clones and misses some; the assay was immunoSEQ multiplex PCR. The sample lists about 120,000 clones; 70% to 90% were seen once. The specimen comprised peripheral blood, sampled on day 0 of AZD1222 vaccination. These receptors were taken from an adult in good health.

Details on this clone: The same CDR3 arises from other DNA sequences in this sample as well. V is TRBV5-1 and J is TRBJ2-7; D is uncertain. V was cut by 0 bases and J by 4 bases, with 5 bases left in between. This CDR3 has 12 amino acids. Germline V gene lookup returns CDR1 SGHRS and CDR2 YFSETQ. This chain's CDR3 is CASSLEGYEQYF. The CDR3, as DNA: TGCGCCAGCAGCTTGGAGGGATACGAGCAGTACTTC.

This chain joins TRBV2 and TRBJ2-5; perhaps D is TRBD1 or TRBD2 (5 bases each). V dropped 8 bases and J dropped 5 bases, with 15 bases sitting between them. CDR1 and CDR2 from the germline V gene are SNHLY and FYNNEI. There are 13 residues in the CDR3. In nucleotides, the CDR3 is TGTGCCAGCGGGGGAGATGTGTGGGAGACCCAGTACTTC. It encodes CASGGDVWETQYF.

The V and J genes are TRBV4-3 and TRBJ2-6; D is possibly TRBD1 or TRBD2 (5 bases each). CDR3 length: 16 residues. The germline V gene encodes CDR1 LGHNA and CDR2 YSLEER. Trimming pared 1 base from V and 4 bases from J, leaving 11 bases between. CDR3 amino acids: CASSQVEGTGANVLTF. The CDR3 bases are TGCGCCAGCAGCCAAGTAGAGGGGACCGGGGCCAACGTCCTGACTTTC.

This clone was counted a few times. V and J are TRBV19 and TRBJ1-5; D possibly corresponds to TRBD1 (5 bases). The CDR3 covers 14 residues. The V end lost 5 bases, the J end lost 3 bases, and 11 bases lay between the germline ends. Germline V gene data show CDR1 as LNHDA and CDR2 as SQIVND (reference sequence). This chain's CDR3 is CASSSGRINQPQHF. The CDR3 DNA is TGTGCCAGTAGTTCGGGACGGATCAATCAGCCCCAGCATTTT. Looking up the rest from reference TRBV19 and TRBJ1-5 gives the full variable domain: DGGITQSPKYLFRKEGQNVTLSCEQNLNHDAMYWYRQDPGQGLRLIYYSQIVNDFQKGDIAEGYSVSREKKESFPLTVTSAQKNPTAFYLCASSSGRINQPQHFGDGTRLSIL.

This chain joins TRBV19 and TRBJ2-6; weak D call: TRBD1 (5 bases). V was cut by 3 bases and J by 0 bases, with 12 bases left in between. CDR1 is LNHDA, CDR2 SQIVND, per germline (reference sequence). The CDR3 is made up of 17 amino acids. CDR3 bases: TGTGCCAGTAGTATCCAGGGTAGTTACTCTGGGGCCAACGTCCTGACTTTC. This gives the protein CASSIQGSYSGANVLTF.

J is TRBJ2-5 and V is TRBV7-8, with TRBD2 as a possible D gene (7 bases). The CDR3 spans 17 residues. V gave up 4 bases and J gave up 4 bases, with 22 bases separating them. The germline V gene encodes CDR1 SGHVS and CDR2 FQNEAQ. The CDR3 is CASSSGLGGPNLETQYF. The CDR3 DNA reads TGTGCCAGCAGCTCTGGCCTGGGGGGGCCGAACTTAGAGACCCAGTACTTC.

The chain employs TRBV2 and TRBJ2-1, with a weak D call TRBD1 (6 bases). The V end lost 7 bases, the J end lost 1 base, and 14 bases lay between the germline ends. The CDR3 covers 15 residues. Germline loops: CDR1 SNHLY, CDR2 FYNNEI. This chain's CDR3 is CASILNRVSYNEQFF. CDR3 sequence (DNA): TGTGCCAGCATACTTAACAGGGTTTCCTACAATGAGCAGTTCTTC.

The CDR3 sequence: CASSNQQGYEQYF. CDR3 nucleotides: TGTGCCAGTAGTAATCAACAGGGCTACGAGCAGTACTTC. This chain links TRBV19 with TRBJ2-7; D is possibly TRBD1 (6 bases). V was cut by 4 bases and J by 3 bases, with 10 bases left in between. The CDR3 loop spans 13 amino acids. Germline V gene data show CDR1 as LNHDA and CDR2 as SQIVND (reference sequence).

This chain uses TRBV5-1 with TRBJ2-5; 8 bases line up with TRBD1. Losses at the gene ends were 4 bases for V and 4 bases for J; bases not matched to a gene: 6. From germline, CDR1 is SGHRS and CDR2 YFSETQ. CDR3 length: 14 residues. CDR3 residues: CASSSQGARETQYF. In DNA form, the CDR3 reads TGCGCCAGCAGCAGTCAGGGGGCTCGAGAGACCCAGTACTTC.

J is TRBJ2-2 and V is TRBV2; tentative D call: TRBD2 (5 bases). The CDR3 contains 14 residues. The germline V and J ends were trimmed by 8 bases and 3 bases, with 13 bases remaining between them. Per the germline V gene, CDR1 is SNHLY and CDR2 is FYNNEI. CDR3 sequence reads: CASAFTSYTGELFF. In nucleotides, the CDR3 is TGTGCCAGCGCTTTCACTAGTTACACCGGGGAGCTGTTTTTT.

V usage is TRBV29-1 and J usage is TRBJ1-4; D not certain. In germline, CDR1 is SQVTM, CDR2 ANQGSEA. V was clipped by 5 bases and J by 4 bases, with 17 bases between them. The CDR3 extends over 15 amino acids. The CDR3: CSVKGGFGDNEKLFF. For the CDR3, the DNA is TGCAGCGTTAAGGGCGGTTTCGGGGATAATGAAAAACTGTTTTTT.

The V gene is TRBV2, the J gene TRBJ2-3, with 10 bases lining up with TRBD1. The CDR3 extends over 14 amino acids. The V gene's germline CDR1 is SNHLY and CDR2 FYNNEI. The junction had 4 bases not matched to a gene; V was cut back by 5 bases and J by 5 bases. CDR3 sequence: CASSLDRGQDTQYF. DNA of the CDR3: TGTGCCAGCAGTCTAGACAGGGGGCAAGATACGCAGTATTTT.

This rearrangement joins TRBV12-5 to TRBJ1-1, with 9 bases aligning to TRBD1. V lost 1 base and J lost 5; bases outside the gene matches: 2. The V gene's germline CDR1 is LGHNT and CDR2 FRNRAP. This CDR3 is 14 amino acids long. CDR3 amino acids: CASGLGQGGTEAFF. The CDR3 nucleotides read TGTGCTAGTGGTTTGGGACAGGGGGGAACTGAAGCTTTCTTT.

This sequence joins TRBV24-1 and TRBJ2-1; the D is unclear. V dropped 5 bases and J dropped 4 bases, with 11 bases sitting between them. Germline V gene data show CDR1 as KGHDR and CDR2 as SFDVKD. The CDR3 runs 14 residues. CDR3 coding DNA: TGTGCCACCAGTGTTAGCACGGCATACAATGAGCAGTTCTTC. Its translation: CATSVSTAYNEQFF.

The rearrangement links TRBV24-1 to TRBJ1-1; D is perhaps TRBD1 (6 bases). The length of the CDR3 is 16 residues. Germline lookup yields CDR1 KGHDR and CDR2 SFDVKD. The ends were cut back, 2 bases at V and 5 bases at J, with 17 bases in the middle. CDR3 DNA sequence: TGTGCCACCAGTGATTCCCGTAGGGGGGTTGGGACTGAAGCTTTCTTT. Residues: CATSDSRRGVGTEAFF.

This clone has more than one count but fewer than ten. V gene TRBV5-1 combines with J gene TRBJ1-5; 7 bases match TRBD1. The germline CDR1 and CDR2 sequences are SGHRS and YFSETQ. This CDR3 has 15 amino acids. V trimming: 7 bases; J trimming: 6 bases; junction bases outside the gene matches: 13. The CDR3 DNA reads TGCGCCAGCGAAGAAACAGGGGTGCCCGGTCAGCCCCAGCATTTT. Translation gives CASEETGVPGQPQHF.

A few counts support this clone. The rearrangement uses TRBV5-1 and TRBJ1-4; 11 bases map to TRBD1. J was trimmed by 6 bases and V by 4 bases; bases with no gene match: 5. From germline, CDR1 is SGHRS and CDR2 YFSETQ. This CDR3 has 15 amino acids. The CDR3 coding sequence is TGCGCCAGCAGCAGCGGGACAGGGGGTTATGAAAAACTGTTTTTT. Protein product: CASSSGTGGYEKLFF.

The chain recombines TRBV11-2 with TRBJ1-5; D perhaps matches TRBD1 (6 bases). CDR3 size: 16 residues. Trimming took 5 bases from V and 0 from J, leaving 14 bases between them. Germline values: CDR1 SGHAT, CDR2 FQNNGV. The CDR3 sequence is CASSPGGTFSNQPQHF. As DNA, the CDR3 is TGTGCCAGCAGCCCAGGCGGGACATTTAGCAATCAGCCCCAGCATTTT.

This clone was recorded a few times. J is TRBJ2-1 and V is TRBV25-1; D might be TRBD1 (5 bases). Trimming took off 9 bases at V and 8 bases at J, with 20 bases between the two ends. In germline, CDR1 is MGHDK, CDR2 SYGVNS. The CDR3 covers 14 residues. CDR3 DNA: TGTGCCAGTATAGAAAATCCAGGGTCCGATGAGCAGTTCTTC. Translation: CASIENPGSDEQFF.